These T cell receptor beta chains were read from a single sample in a study of OX40 agonist ivuxolimab in advanced cancers. The protocol was immunoSEQ multiplex PCR, while the TCRdb copy is restricted to in-frame clones and leaves out a portion. The sample carries some 55,000 clones, roughly 90% recorded once. The sequencing here drew on CD4+ or CD8+ T cells sorted from blood, taken in a trial of the OX40 agonist ivuxolimab. These TCRs come from an adult with an advanced solid tumor such as melanoma, head and neck, liver or kidney cancer. Each CDR3 is given without its conserved first and last residue. The D gene is left open where the match is weak.

CDR3: ASSPPGQLSYEQY
V: TRBV28
D: .
J: TRBJ2-7

CDR3: ARSGDGGKNTEAF
V: TRBV5-3
D: .
J: TRBJ1-1

CDR3: ASSLGPSETQY
V: TRBV11-2
D: .
J: TRBJ2-5

CDR3: ASLRPYGGKVTSGGWETQY
V: TRBV2
D: TRBD2
J: TRBJ2-5

CDR3: ASSELRNTIY
V: TRBV6-1
D: .
J: TRBJ1-3

CDR3: ASSQRLDNYNEQF
V: TRBV18
D: .
J: TRBJ2-1

CDR3: ASSYSSWANYGYT
V: TRBV6-5
D: .
J: TRBJ1-2

CDR3: ASSSKRLAGGRSGGELF
V: TRBV7-3
D: TRBD2
J: TRBJ2-2

CDR3: ASIRGMLDNEQF
V: TRBV6-1
D: .
J: TRBJ2-1

CDR3: ASSLASAAPGEKLF
V: TRBV5-4
D: .
J: TRBJ1-4

CDR3: SVPDRQETQY
V: TRBV29-1
D: .
J: TRBJ2-5

CDR3: ASSGISTDTQY
V: TRBV5-1
D: .
J: TRBJ2-3

CDR3: ASSLWDSYEQY
V: TRBV28
D: .
J: TRBJ2-7

CDR3: ASSPPFASTDTQY
V: TRBV28
D: .
J: TRBJ2-3

CDR3: AALGTGRTEAF
V: TRBV28
D: TRBD1
J: TRBJ1-1

CDR3: ASSATDTDTQY
V: TRBV6-4
D: .
J: TRBJ2-3

CDR3: ATSRGGGSSYNEQF
V: TRBV15
D: .
J: TRBJ2-1

CDR3: ASSRLQGRQGNTEAF
V: TRBV19
D: .
J: TRBJ1-1

CDR3: ASSSLSGANVLT
V: TRBV7-9
D: .
J: TRBJ2-6

CDR3: ASSFGPPLYEQY
V: TRBV28
D: .
J: TRBJ2-7

CDR3: ASSKTGTSGSSSYNEQF
V: TRBV19
D: TRBD2
J: TRBJ2-1

CDR3: ATSSRSLVTAEAF
V: TRBV15
D: .
J: TRBJ1-1

CDR3: ATSRERSSRPYEQY
V: TRBV15
D: .
J: TRBJ2-7

CDR3: ASSPQGGGAGNQPQH
V: TRBV19
D: .
J: TRBJ1-5

CDR3: ASSLGRDRGNQPQH
V: TRBV5-1
D: TRBD1
J: TRBJ1-5

CDR3: ASSLVGRDYEQY
V: TRBV7-2
D: .
J: TRBJ2-7

CDR3: ASSSGQGLWLSTDTQY
V: TRBV5-1
D: TRBD1
J: TRBJ2-3

CDR3: ASSSQGNLNTEAF
V: TRBV19
D: TRBD1
J: TRBJ1-1

CDR3: ASSLYGTTNTGELF
V: TRBV5-1
D: .
J: TRBJ2-2

CDR3: ASSLPSGGNTEAF
V: TRBV28
D: .
J: TRBJ1-1

CDR3: ASSERSGLEAF
V: TRBV6-1
D: .
J: TRBJ1-1

CDR3: ASIRTGTNTEAF
V: TRBV6-1
D: TRBD1
J: TRBJ1-1

CDR3: ASSPTGSGFDEQY
V: TRBV18
D: TRBD1
J: TRBJ2-7

CDR3: ASSVQREVPNTGELF
V: TRBV13
D: TRBD2
J: TRBJ2-2

CDR3: ASSQRTVNTEAF
V: TRBV4-1
D: .
J: TRBJ1-1

CDR3: ASSLRLSYQETQY
V: TRBV11-2
D: .
J: TRBJ2-5